These 2 T cell receptor beta chains originate from one sample sequenced in a study of cytomegalovirus exposure and HLA in healthy donors. The PCR contained 60 Vbeta and 13 Jbeta primers. Assay: immunoSEQ multiplex PCR; the TCRdb copy retains only in-frame clones and omits some. The sample has 150,000 or so clones, around four fifths seen once. Source material: PBMCs. The receptors shown here come from a man younger than 35 in good health and CMV-seronegative.

Written as DNA, the CDR3 is TGTGCCAGCAGCCCGACTCAACAAGAGACCCAGTACTTC. Amino acid sequence: CASSPTQQETQYF. The chain carries TRBV7-9 and TRBJ2-5; the D is unclear. The V gene lost 5 bases and the J gene lost 2 bases, with 9 bases spanning the gap. This CDR3 has 13 amino acids. In germline, CDR1 is SEHNR, CDR2 FQNEAQ (reference sequence).

This rearrangement joins TRBV28 to TRBJ1-5; TRBD1 is a possible D gene (6 bases). The V end was cut by 1 base, the J end by 5 bases, with 6 bases between. There are 13 residues in the CDR3. Germline CDR1 MDHEN, CDR2 SYDVKM. This CDR3 reads CASSLSGDQPQHF. The CDR3 region has the DNA TGTGCCAGCAGTTTATCAGGGGATCAGCCCCAGCATTTT.